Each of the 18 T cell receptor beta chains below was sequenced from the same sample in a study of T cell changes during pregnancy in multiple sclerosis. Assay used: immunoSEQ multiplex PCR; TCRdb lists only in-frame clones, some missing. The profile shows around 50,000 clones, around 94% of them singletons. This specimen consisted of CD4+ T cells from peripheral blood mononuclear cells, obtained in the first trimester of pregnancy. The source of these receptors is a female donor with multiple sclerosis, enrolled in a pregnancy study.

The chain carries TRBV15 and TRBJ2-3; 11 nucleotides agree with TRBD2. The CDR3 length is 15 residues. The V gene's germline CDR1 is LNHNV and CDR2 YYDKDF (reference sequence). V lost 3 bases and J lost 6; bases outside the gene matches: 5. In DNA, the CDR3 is TGTGCCACCAGCAGTTTAGCGGGGGGGCCTGATACGCAGTATTTT. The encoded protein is CATSSLAGGPDTQYF. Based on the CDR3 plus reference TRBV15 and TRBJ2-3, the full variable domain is DAMVIQNPRYQVTQFGKPVTLSCSQTLNHNVMYWYQQKSSQAPKLLFHYYDKDFNNEADTPDNFQSRRPNTSFCFLDIRSPGLGDTAMYLCATSSLAGGPDTQYFGPGTRLTVL.

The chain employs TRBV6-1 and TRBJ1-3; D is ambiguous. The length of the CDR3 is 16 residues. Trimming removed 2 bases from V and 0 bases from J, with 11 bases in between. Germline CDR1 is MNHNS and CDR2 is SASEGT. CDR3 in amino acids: CASSEPGFGSGNTIYF. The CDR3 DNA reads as TGTGCCAGCAGTGAACCGGGGTTCGGCTCTGGAAACACCATATATTTT.

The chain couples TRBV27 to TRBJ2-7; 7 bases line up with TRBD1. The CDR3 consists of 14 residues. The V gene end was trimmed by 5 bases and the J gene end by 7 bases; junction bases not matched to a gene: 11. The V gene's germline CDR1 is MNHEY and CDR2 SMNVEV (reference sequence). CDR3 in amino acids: CASSPRQGLEEQYF. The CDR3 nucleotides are TGTGCCAGCAGTCCGAGACAGGGATTGGAAGAGCAGTACTTC.

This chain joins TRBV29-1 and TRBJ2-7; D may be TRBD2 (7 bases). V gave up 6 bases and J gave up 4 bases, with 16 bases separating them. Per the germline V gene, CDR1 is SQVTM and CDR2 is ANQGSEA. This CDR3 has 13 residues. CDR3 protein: CSVPGGPHYEQYF. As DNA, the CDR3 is TGCAGCGTCCCCGGGGGGCCACATTACGAGCAGTACTTC.

This chain's CDR3 is CASSGDRATKNIQYF. The CDR3 DNA sequence: TGTGCCAGCAGTGGGGACAGGGCGACCAAAAACATTCAGTACTTC. The chain joins TRBV2 to TRBJ2-4; TRBD1 agrees at 9 bases. This CDR3 has 15 residues. V was clipped by 4 bases and J by 2 bases; unmatched bases: 3. CDR1 is SNHLY, CDR2 FYNNEI, per germline.

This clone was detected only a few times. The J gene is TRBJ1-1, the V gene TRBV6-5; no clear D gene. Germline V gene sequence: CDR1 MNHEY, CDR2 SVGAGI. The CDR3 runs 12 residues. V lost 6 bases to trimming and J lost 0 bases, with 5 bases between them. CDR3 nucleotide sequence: TGTGCCAGCAGGGGCTTGAACACTGAAGCTTTCTTT. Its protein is CASRGLNTEAFF.

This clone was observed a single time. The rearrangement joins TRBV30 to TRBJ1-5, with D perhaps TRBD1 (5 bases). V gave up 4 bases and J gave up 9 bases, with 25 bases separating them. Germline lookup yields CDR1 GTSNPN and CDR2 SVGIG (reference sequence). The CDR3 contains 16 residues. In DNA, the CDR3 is TGTGCCTGGACTCCGGGGGGGGTGGCCACTAAGGTGCCCCAGCATTTT. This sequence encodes CAWTPGGVATKVPQHF.

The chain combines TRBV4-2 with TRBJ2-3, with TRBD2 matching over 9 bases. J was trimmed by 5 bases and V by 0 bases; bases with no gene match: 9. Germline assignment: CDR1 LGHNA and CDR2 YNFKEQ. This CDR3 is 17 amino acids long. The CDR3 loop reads CASSQEGPSGVLDTQYF. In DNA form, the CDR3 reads TGTGCCAGCAGCCAAGAAGGTCCTAGCGGGGTTTTAGATACGCAGTATTTT.

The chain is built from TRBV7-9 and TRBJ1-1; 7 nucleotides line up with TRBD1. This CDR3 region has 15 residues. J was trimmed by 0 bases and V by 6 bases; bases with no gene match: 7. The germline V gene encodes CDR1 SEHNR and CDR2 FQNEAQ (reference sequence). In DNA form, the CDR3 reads TGTGCCAGCAGACCACGACAGGGCATGAACACTGAAGCTTTCTTT. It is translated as CASRPRQGMNTEAFF. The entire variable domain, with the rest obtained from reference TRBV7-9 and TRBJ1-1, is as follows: DTGVSQNPRHKITKRGQNVTFRCDPISEHNRLYWYRQTLGQGPEFLTYFQNEAQLEKSRLLSDRFSAERPKGSFSTLEIQRTEQGDSAMYLCASRPRQGMNTEAFFGQGTRLTVV.

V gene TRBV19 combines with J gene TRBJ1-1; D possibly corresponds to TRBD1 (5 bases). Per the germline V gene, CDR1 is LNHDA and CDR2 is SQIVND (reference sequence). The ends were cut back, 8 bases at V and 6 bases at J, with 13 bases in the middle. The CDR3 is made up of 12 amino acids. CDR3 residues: CASVGVLAEAFF. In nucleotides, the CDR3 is TGTGCCAGTGTAGGGGTCTTGGCTGAAGCTTTCTTT.

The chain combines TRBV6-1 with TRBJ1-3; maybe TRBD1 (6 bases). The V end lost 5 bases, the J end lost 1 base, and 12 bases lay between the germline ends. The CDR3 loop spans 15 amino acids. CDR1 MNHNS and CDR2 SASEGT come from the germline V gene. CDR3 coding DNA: TGTGCCAGCAGTAGTCAGGGGCAGTCTGGAAACACCATATATTTT. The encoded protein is CASSSQGQSGNTIYF.

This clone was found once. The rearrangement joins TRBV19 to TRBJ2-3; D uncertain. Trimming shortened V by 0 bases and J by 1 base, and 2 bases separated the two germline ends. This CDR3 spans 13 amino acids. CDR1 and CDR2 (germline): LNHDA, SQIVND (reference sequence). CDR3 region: CASSIDGTDTQYF. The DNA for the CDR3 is TGTGCCAGTAGTATAGACGGCACAGATACGCAGTATTTT.

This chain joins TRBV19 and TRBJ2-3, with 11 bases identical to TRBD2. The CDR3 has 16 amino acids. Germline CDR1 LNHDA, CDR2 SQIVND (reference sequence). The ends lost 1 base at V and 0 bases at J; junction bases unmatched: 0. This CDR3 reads CASSIGLAGSTDTQYF. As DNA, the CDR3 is TGTGCCAGTAGTATAGGACTAGCGGGGAGCACAGATACGCAGTATTTT.

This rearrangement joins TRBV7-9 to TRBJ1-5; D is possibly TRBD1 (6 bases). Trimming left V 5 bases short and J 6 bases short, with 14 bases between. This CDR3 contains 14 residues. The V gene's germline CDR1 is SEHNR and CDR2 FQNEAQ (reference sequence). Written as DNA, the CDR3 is TGTGCCAGCAGCCCGGACAGCGTGGGTCAGCCCCAGCATTTT. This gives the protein CASSPDSVGQPQHF.

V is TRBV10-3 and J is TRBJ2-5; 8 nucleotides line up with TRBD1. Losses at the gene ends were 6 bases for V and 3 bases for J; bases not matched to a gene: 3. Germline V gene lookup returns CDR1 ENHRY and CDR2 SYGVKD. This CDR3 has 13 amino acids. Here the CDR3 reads CAIRPTGEETQYF. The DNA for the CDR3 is TGTGCCATCAGGCCGACAGGGGAAGAGACCCAGTACTTC.

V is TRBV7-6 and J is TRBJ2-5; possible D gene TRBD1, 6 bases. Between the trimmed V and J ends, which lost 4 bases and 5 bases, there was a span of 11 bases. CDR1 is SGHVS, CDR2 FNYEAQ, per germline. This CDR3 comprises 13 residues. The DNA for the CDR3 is TGTGCCAGCAGCTACGACAGGAGGGAGACCCAGTACTTC. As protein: CASSYDRRETQYF.

CDR3 bases: TGTGCCAGCAGCATAAGCGGGGGGGTACATGAGCAGTTCTTC. This sequence encodes CASSISGGVHEQFF. The chain uses TRBV11-2 and TRBJ2-1; 10 bases agree with TRBD2. From germline, CDR1 is SGHAT and CDR2 FQNNGV. J gave up 8 bases and V 5 bases, and 6 bases lay outside the gene matches. The CDR3 totals 14 residues.

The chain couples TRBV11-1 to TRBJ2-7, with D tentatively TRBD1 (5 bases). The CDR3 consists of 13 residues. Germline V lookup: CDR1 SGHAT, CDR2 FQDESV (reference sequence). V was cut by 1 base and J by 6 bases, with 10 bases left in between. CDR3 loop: CASSLVPGLEQYF. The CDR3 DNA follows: TGTGCCAGCAGCTTAGTCCCAGGGCTCGAGCAGTACTTC.